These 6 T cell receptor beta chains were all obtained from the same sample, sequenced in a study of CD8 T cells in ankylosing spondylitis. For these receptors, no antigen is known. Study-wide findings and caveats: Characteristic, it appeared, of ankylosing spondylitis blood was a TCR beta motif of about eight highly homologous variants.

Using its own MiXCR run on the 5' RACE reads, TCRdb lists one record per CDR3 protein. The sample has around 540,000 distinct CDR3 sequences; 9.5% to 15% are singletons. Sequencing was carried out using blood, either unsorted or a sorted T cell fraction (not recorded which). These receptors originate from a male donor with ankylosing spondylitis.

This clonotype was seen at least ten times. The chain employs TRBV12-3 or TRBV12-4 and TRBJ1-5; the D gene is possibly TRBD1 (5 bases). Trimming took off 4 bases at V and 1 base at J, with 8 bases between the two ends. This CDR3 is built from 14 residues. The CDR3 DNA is TGTGCCAGCAGTTACGGGGCGAGCAATCAGCCCCAGCATTTT. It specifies CASSYGASNQPQHF.

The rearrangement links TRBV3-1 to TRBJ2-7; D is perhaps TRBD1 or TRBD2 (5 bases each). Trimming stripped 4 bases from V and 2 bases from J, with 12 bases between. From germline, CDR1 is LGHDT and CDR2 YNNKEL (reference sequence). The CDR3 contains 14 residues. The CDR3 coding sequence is TGTGCCAGCAGCCCGGGACCGTCCACCTACGAGCAGTACTTC. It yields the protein CASSPGPSTYEQYF.

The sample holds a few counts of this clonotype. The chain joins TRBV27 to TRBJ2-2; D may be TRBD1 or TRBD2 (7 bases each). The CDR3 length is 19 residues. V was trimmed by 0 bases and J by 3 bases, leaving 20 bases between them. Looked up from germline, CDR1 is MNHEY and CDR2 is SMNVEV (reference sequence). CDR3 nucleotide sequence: TGTGCCAGCAGTTTATCGAGGGGAGGACTAGGACAGGACACCGGGGAGCTGTTTTTT. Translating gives CASSLSRGGLGQDTGELFF.

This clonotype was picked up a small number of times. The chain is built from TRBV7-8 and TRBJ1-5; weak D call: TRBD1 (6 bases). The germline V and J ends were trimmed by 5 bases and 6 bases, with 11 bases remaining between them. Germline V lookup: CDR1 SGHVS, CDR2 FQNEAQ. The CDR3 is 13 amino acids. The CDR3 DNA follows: TGTGCCAGCAGCCCGGCCAGGGGTCAGCCCCAGCATTTT. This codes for CASSPARGQPQHF.

CDR3 in DNA: TGTGCCAGCAGTGAAAGGCAAGTCAATGAGCAGTTCTTC. It specifies CASSERQVNEQFF. The rearrangement joins TRBV2 to TRBJ2-1; D remains ambiguous. Per germline, CDR1 SNHLY and CDR2 FYNNEI. Trimming removed 2 bases from V and 6 bases from J, with 8 bases in between. The CDR3 covers 13 residues.

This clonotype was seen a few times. CDR3 DNA sequence: TGTGCCAGCAGTCGGGGTGAGCCCCAGCATTTT. This codes for CASSRGEPQHF. V usage is TRBV6-2 or TRBV6-3 and J usage is TRBJ1-5; D unclear. Germline V gene lookup returns CDR1 MNHEY and CDR2 SVGEGT. The CDR3 runs 11 residues. Between the trimmed V and J ends, which lost 5 bases and 8 bases, there was a span of 7 bases.